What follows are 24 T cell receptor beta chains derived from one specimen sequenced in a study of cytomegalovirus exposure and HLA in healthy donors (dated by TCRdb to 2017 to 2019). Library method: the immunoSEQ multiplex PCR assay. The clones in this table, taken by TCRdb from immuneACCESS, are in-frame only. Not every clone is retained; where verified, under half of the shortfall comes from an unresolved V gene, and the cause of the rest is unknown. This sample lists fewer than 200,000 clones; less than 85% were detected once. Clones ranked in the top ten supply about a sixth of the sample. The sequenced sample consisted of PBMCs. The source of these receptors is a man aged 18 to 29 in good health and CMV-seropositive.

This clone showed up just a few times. Here the CDR3 DNA reads TGTGCCTGGAGCGCCAAGACTAGCGGACCCTACGAGCAGTACTTC. Encoded protein: CAWSAKTSGPYEQYF. The chain employs TRBV30 and TRBJ2-7, with TRBD2 identical over 9 bases. Germline CDR1 is GTSNPN and CDR2 is SVGIG (reference sequence). The CDR3 is made up of 15 amino acids. V lost 3 bases and J lost 2; bases outside the gene matches: 8. Filled out from reference TRBV30 and TRBJ2-7, the complete variable domain reads SQTIHQWPATLVQPVGSPLSLECTVEGTSNPNLYWYRQAAGRGLQLLFYSVGIGQISSEVPQNLSASRPQDRQFILSSKKLLLSDSGFYLCAWSAKTSGPYEQYFGPGTRLTVT.

CDR3 nucleotide sequence: TGTGCCAGCAGTGAAGCCCTACTTGGCAGCGGAATTCCAGAAAAACTGTTTTTT. It encodes CASSEALLGSGIPEKLFF. The rearrangement joins TRBV6-1 to TRBJ1-4, with no clear D. The CDR3 spans 18 residues. CDR1 and CDR2 from the germline V gene are MNHNS and SASEGT. V lost 0 bases and J lost 8, with 22 bases in between.

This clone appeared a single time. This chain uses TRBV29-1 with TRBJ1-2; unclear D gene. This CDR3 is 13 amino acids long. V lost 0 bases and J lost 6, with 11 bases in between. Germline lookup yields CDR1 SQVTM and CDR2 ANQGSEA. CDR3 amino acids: CSVEDAGIDGYTF. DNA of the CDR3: TGCAGCGTTGAAGATGCGGGAATTGATGGCTACACCTTC.

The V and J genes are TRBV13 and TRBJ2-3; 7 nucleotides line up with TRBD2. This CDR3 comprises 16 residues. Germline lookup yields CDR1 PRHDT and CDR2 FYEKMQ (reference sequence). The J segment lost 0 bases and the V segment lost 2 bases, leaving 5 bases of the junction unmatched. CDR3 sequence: CASSLHAGVSTDTQYF. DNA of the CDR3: TGTGCCAGCAGCTTACACGCGGGGGTCAGCACAGATACGCAGTATTTT.

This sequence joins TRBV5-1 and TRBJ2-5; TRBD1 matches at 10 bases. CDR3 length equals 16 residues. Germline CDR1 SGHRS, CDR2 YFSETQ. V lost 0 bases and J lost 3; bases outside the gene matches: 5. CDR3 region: CASSLAGQGVEETQYF. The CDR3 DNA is TGCGCCAGCAGCTTGGCTGGACAGGGGGTTGAAGAGACCCAGTACTTC.

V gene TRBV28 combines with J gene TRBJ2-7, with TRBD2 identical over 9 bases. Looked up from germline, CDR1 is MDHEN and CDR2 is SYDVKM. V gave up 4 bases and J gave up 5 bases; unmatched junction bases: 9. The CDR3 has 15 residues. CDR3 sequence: CASSSPGTSLDEQYF. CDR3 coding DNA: TGTGCCAGCAGTTCTCCCGGGACTAGCTTGGACGAGCAGTACTTC.

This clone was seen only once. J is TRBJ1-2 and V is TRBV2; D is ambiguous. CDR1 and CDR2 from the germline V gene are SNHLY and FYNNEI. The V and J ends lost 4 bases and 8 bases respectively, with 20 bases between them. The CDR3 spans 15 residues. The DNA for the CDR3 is TGTGCCAGCAGTGTTGGGCAACCGAATTCATCGGGCTACACCTTC. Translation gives CASSVGQPNSSGYTF.

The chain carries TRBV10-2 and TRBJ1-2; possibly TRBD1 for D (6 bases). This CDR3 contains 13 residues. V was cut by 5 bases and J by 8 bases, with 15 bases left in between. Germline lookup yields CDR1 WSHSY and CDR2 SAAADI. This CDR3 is CASSLTRQEGYTF. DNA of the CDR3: TGCGCCAGCAGTCTCACTCGACAGGAAGGCTACACCTTC.

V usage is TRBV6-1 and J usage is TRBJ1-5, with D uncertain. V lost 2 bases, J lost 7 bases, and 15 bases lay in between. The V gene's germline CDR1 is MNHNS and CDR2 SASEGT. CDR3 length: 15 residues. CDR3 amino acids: CASSENPGTRQPQHF. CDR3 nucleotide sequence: TGTGCCAGCAGTGAAAACCCGGGAACCCGGCAGCCCCAGCATTTT.

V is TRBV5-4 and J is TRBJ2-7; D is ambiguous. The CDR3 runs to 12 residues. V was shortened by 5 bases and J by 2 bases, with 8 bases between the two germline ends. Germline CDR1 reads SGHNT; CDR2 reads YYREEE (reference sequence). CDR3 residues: CASRYDTYEQYF. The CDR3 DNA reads TGTGCCAGCAGATATGACACCTACGAGCAGTACTTC.

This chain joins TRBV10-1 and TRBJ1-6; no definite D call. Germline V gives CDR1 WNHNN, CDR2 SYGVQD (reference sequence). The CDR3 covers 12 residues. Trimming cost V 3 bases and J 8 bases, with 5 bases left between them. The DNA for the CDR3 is TGCGCCAGCAGTGATTTCGATTCACCCCTCCACTTT. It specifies CASSDFDSPLHF.

The CDR3 bases are TGTGCCAGCAGTCTACTCCGGGACAGGGGGGACAATGAGCAGTTCTTC. It codes for CASSLLRDRGDNEQFF. V is TRBV27 and J is TRBJ2-1, with 11 bases identical to TRBD1. Germline CDR1 MNHEY, CDR2 SMNVEV (reference sequence). The CDR3 totals 16 residues. J gave up 5 bases and V 5 bases, and 8 bases lay outside the gene matches.

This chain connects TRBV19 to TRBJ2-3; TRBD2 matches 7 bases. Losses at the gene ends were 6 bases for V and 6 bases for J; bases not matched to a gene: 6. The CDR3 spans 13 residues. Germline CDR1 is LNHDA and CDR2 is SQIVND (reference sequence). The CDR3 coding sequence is TGTGCCAGTAGATCCGCGGGGGTTGATACGCAGTATTTT. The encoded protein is CASRSAGVDTQYF.

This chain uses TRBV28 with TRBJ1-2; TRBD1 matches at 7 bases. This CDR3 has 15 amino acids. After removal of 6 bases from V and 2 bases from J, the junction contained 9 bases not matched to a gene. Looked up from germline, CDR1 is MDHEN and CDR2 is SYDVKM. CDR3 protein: CASRASDRQNYGYTF. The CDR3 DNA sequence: TGTGCCAGCAGGGCATCGGACAGGCAGAACTATGGCTACACCTTC.

In DNA, the CDR3 is TGTGCCAGCAGCGTAGGCGGGGGGGCGGGTAATGAGCAGTTCTTC. The encoded protein is CASSVGGGAGNEQFF. This chain connects TRBV9 to TRBJ2-1; TRBD2 matches 9 bases. Germline assignment: CDR1 SGDLS and CDR2 YYNGEE. The CDR3 spans 15 residues. J was trimmed by 7 bases and V by 0 bases; bases with no gene match: 5.

CDR3 nucleotide sequence: TGTGCCAGCAGCGAGGGACTAGCGGGAGACCGCACAGATACGCAGTATTTT. Translated, it gives CASSEGLAGDRTDTQYF. V usage is TRBV5-4 and J usage is TRBJ2-3; 14 nucleotides agree with TRBD2. The CDR3 spans 17 residues. Germline CDR1 and CDR2: SGHNT and YYREEE (reference sequence). J lost 1 base, V lost 4 bases, and 5 bases had no gene match.

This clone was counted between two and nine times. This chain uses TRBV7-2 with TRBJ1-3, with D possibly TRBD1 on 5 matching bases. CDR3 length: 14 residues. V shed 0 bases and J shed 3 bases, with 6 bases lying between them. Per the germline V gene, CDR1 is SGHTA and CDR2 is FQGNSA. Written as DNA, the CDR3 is TGTGCCAGCAGCTTAGCCAGGGATGGAAACACCATATATTTT. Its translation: CASSLARDGNTIYF. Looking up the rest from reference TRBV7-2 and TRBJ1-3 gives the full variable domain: GAGVSQSPSNKVTEKGKDVELRCDPISGHTALYWYRQSLGQGLEFLIYFQGNSAPDKSGLPSDRFSAERTGGSVSTLTIQRTQQEDSAVYLCASSLARDGNTIYFGEGSWLTVV.

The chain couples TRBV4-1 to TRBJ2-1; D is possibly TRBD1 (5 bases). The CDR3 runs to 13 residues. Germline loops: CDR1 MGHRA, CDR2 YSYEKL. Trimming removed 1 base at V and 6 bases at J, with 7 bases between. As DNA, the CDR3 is TGCGCCAGCAGCCAAGGACAGTTCAATGAGCAGTTCTTC. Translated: CASSQGQFNEQFF.

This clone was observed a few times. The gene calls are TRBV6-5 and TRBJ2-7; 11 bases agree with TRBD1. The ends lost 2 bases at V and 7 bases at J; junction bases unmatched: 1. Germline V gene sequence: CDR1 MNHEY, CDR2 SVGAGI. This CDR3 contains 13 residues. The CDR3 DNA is TGTGCCAGCAGTTACAGGGACAGGGGGGAGCAGTACTTC. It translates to CASSYRDRGEQYF.

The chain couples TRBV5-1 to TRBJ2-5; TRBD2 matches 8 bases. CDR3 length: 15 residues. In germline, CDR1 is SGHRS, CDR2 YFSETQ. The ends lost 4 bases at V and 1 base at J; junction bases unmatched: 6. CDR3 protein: CASSAAGEAQETQYF. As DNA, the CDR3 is TGCGCCAGCAGCGCAGCGGGGGAGGCCCAAGAGACCCAGTACTTC. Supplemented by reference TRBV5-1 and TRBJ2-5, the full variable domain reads KAGVTQTPRYLIKTRGQQVTLSCSPISGHRSVSWYQQTPGQGLQFLFEYFSETQRNKGNFPGRFSGRQFSNSRSEMNVSTLELGDSALYLCASSAAGEAQETQYFGPGTRLLVL.

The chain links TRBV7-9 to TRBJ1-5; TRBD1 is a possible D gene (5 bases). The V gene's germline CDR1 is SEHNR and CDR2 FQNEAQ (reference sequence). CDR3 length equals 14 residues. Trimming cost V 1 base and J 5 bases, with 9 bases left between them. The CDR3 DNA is TGTGCCAGCAGCTTAGTTGGGGGGGATCAGCCCCAGCATTTT. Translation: CASSLVGGDQPQHF.

The DNA for the CDR3 is TGTGCCATCAGTGAGAGGGGACAGGGGGAAAAACTGTTTTTT. It specifies CAISERGQGEKLFF. The V call is TRBV10-3, the J call TRBJ1-4; TRBD1 agrees at 10 bases. The CDR3 totals 14 residues. Germline CDR1 and CDR2: ENHRY and SYGVKD. Germline trimming cut 2 bases from V and 8 bases from J; bases unmatched to any gene: 2.

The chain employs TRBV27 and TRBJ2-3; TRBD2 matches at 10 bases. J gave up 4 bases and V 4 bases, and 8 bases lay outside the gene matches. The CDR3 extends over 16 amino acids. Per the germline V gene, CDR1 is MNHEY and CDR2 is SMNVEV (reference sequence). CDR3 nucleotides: TGTGCCAGCAGTTCCTGGCCAGCGGGAGGGCCAGATACGCAGTATTTT. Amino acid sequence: CASSSWPAGGPDTQYF.

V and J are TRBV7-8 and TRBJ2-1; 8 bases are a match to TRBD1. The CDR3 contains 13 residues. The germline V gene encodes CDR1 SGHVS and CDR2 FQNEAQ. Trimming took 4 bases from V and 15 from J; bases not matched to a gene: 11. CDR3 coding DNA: TGTGCCAGCAGCTCCCGGGACAGGCGTTTCAGGTTCTTC. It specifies CASSSRDRRFRFF. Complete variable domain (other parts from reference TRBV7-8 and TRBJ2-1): GAGVSQSPRYKVAKRGQDVALRCDPISGHVSLFWYQQALGQGPEFLTYFQNEAQLDKSGLPSDRFFAERPEGSVSTLKIQRTQQEDSAVYLCASSSRDRRFRFFGPGTRLTVL.